In its sample, the clone carrying this T cell receptor beta chain was seen a few times. Its antigen is not known. Unique molecular identifiers tagged every individual TCR cDNA molecule. Each CDR3 protein is one row after TCRdb ran MiXCR on the 5' RACE reads. Of approximately 81,000 distinct CDR3 sequences in the sample, around 12% are singletons; the top ten hold 4.6%. These data originate in a study of spatial heterogeneity in lung cancer. Study-wide context: An average of more than ten raw reads was observed per unique TCR and UMI combination. Findings and limits, study-wide: Expanded tumor TCRs that were ubiquitous appeared in blood more at resection than follow-up.

Time point reported: sample taken at primary tumor resection. Without sorting, whole RNA was sequenced from tumor, nontumor lung or frozen PBMC. The donors comprised around 76 untreated early-stage non-small cell lung cancer patients. The clonotype was recovered from a male donor with early-stage non-small cell lung cancer. The material sequenced was PBMCs, taken at surgery.

The CDR3 here is CASSYSNINQPQHF. In nucleotides, the CDR3 is TGTGCCAGCAGTTACTCGAACATCAATCAGCCCCAGCATTTT. The V call is TRBV6-2 or TRBV6-3, the J call TRBJ1-5, with unresolved D. V was cut by 0 bases and J by 3 bases, with 6 bases left in between. This CDR3 has 14 residues. Germline V gene data show CDR1 as MNHEY and CDR2 as SVGEGT.